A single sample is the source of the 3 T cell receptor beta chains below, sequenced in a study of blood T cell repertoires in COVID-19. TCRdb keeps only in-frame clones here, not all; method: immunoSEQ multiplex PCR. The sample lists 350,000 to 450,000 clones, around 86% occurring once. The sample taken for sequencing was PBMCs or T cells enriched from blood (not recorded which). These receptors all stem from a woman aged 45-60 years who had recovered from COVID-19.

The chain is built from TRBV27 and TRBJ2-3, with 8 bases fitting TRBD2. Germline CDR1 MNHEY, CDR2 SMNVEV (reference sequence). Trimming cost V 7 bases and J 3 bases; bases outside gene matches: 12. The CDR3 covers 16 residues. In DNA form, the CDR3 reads TGTGCCAGCAAACCCTGGGGCGGGGGGTCAACAGATACGCAGTATTTT. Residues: CASKPWGGGSTDTQYF.

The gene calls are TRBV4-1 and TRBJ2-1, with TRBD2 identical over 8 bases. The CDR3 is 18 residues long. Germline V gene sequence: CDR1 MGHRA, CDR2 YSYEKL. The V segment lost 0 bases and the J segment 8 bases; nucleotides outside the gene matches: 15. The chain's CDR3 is CASSQDRSGRGANDEQFF. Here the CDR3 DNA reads TGCGCCAGCAGCCAAGATCGGAGCGGGAGAGGGGCAAATGATGAGCAGTTCTTC.

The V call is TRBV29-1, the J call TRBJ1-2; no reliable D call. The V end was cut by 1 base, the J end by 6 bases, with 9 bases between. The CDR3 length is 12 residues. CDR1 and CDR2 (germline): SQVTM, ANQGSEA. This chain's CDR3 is CSVEGILHGYTF. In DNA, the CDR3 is TGCAGCGTTGAAGGAATACTTCATGGCTACACCTTC.